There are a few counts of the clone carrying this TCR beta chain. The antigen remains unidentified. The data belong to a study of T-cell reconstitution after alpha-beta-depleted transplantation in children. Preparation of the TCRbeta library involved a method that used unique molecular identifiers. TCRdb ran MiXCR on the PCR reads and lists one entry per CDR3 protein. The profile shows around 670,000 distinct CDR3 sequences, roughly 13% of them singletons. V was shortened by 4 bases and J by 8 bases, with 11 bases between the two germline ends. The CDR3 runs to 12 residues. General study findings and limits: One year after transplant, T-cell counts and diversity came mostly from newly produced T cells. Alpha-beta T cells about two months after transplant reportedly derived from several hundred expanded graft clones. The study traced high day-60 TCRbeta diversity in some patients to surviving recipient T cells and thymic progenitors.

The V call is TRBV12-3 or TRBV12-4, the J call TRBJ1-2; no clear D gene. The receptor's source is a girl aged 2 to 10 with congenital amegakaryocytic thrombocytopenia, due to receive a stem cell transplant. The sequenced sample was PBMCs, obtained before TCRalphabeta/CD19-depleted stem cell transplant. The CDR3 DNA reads TGTGCCAGCAGTTATAGTAAAACGGGCTACACCTTC. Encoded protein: CASSYSKTGYTF.